These 32 T cell receptor beta chains came from one sample sequenced in a study of T-cell reconstitution after alpha-beta-depleted transplantation in children. Construction of the TCRbeta library involved unique molecular identifiers. TCRdb recomputed calls from the PCR reads with MiXCR, one row per CDR3 protein. The table includes tens of thousands of distinct CDR3 sequences, under 6.5% detected once. The sequencing here drew on PBMCs, mostly from graft donor cells, taken 60 days after TCRalphabeta/CD19-depleted stem cell transplant. The origin of the receptors is a female patient between 2 and 15 years old who had a stem cell transplant for aplastic anemia, so the T cells may come from the graft donor.

This clonotype was counted ten times or more. This chain connects TRBV21-1 to TRBJ1-1; the table names TRBD1, a call not compared with the DNA. TRBV21-1 is shown as a pseudogene. The CDR3 sequence is 19 residues long. CDR3 in DNA: TGTGCCAGCAGCACCGGGGACAGGCAAGAGCTTGCAATGAACACTGAAGCTTTCTTT. Amino acids: CASSTGDRQELAMNTEAFF.

This clonotype was counted ten times or more. The chain recombines TRBV20-1 with TRBJ2-1, with 12 bases that match TRBD2. Germline CDR1 is DFQATT and CDR2 is SNEGSKA (reference sequence). This CDR3 has 16 amino acids. Unmatched junction bases numbered 2, after V lost 0 bases and J lost 2 bases. The CDR3 DNA follows: TGCAGTGCTAGAGACCGACTAGCGGGGGCCTACAATGAGCAGTTCTTC. It translates to CSARDRLAGAYNEQFF.

The chain couples TRBV28 to TRBJ1-1; TRBD1 aligns across 7 bases. CDR1 and CDR2 (germline): MDHEN, SYDVKM. V was pared by 9 bases and J by 11 bases, with 15 bases of the junction left unmatched. The CDR3 spans 13 residues. DNA of the CDR3: TGTGCCAGTCGAGGGGGCGAGGCCAGGCGGGCTTTCTTT. It encodes CASRGGEARRAFF.

This clonotype was counted only a few times. This chain joins TRBV3-1 and TRBJ1-2; no firm D call. The germline V gene has CDR1 LGHDT and CDR2 YNNKEL (reference sequence). This CDR3 is built from 13 residues. Trimming took 4 bases from V and 8 from J, leaving 14 bases between them. The CDR3 spells CASSPRELGGYTF. The CDR3 coding sequence is TGTGCCAGCAGCCCCCGGGAACTTGGGGGCTACACCTTC.

The chain joins TRBV7-8 to TRBJ2-2; tentatively, D is TRBD1 (5 bases). From germline, CDR1 is SGHVS and CDR2 FQNEAQ. The CDR3 covers 17 residues. V gave up 5 bases and J gave up 5 bases, with 21 bases separating them. CDR3 DNA: TGTGCCAGCAGCCCCTCCCCCGAAAGGGGCAGGACCGGGGAGCTGTTTTTT. The encoded protein is CASSPSPERGRTGELFF.

This clonotype was found a few times. The chain combines TRBV27 with TRBJ1-6, with no clear D. Trimming shortened V by 0 bases and J by 4 bases, and 10 bases separated the two germline ends. The CDR3 runs to 16 residues. CDR1 is MNHEY, CDR2 SMNVEV, per germline (reference sequence). CDR3 nucleotides: TGTGCCAGCAGTTTATCGTCCGCAGCTTATAATTCACCCCTCCACTTT. This sequence encodes CASSLSSAAYNSPLHF.

At least ten counts were recorded for this clonotype. The chain has TRBV12-3 or TRBV12-4 and TRBJ1-2, with D unclear. The V and J ends lost 5 bases and 7 bases respectively, with 20 bases between them. CDR3 length: 15 residues. The CDR3 loop is CASSPRATGVGGYTF. The CDR3 DNA follows: TGTGCCAGCAGTCCACGGGCCACCGGGGTAGGTGGCTACACCTTC.

The table lists this clonotype with many counts. The CDR3 spells CSVNIMARASSGSYTF. The CDR3 region has the DNA TGCAGCGTCAATATTATGGCTCGGGCGTCCTCTGGGAGCTACACCTTC. The J gene is TRBJ1-2, the V gene TRBV29-1, with D unresolved. Trimming removed 6 bases at V and 9 bases at J, with 29 bases between. CDR1 is SQVTM and CDR2 is ANQGSEA in the germline V gene. CDR3 length: 16 amino acids.

Many counts were recorded for this clonotype. V gene TRBV5-1 combines with J gene TRBJ2-2; D gene ambiguous. Germline values: CDR1 SGHRS, CDR2 YFSETQ. Trimming removed 0 bases from V and 3 bases from J, with 12 bases in between. This CDR3 is built from 16 residues. CDR3 residues: CASSLALDGDTGELFF. The CDR3 bases are TGCGCCAGCAGCTTGGCCTTGGACGGAGACACCGGGGAGCTGTTTTTT.

This clonotype was seen ten or more times. This chain uses TRBV9 with TRBJ2-7, with 8 nucleotides matching TRBD1. The V gene's germline CDR1 is SGDLS and CDR2 YYNGEE. There are 13 residues in the CDR3. Trimming at V came to 2 bases and at J to 5 bases, leaving 3 bases not matched to a gene. This chain's CDR3 is CASSVAGGHEQYF. The CDR3 DNA sequence: TGTGCCAGCAGCGTTGCAGGGGGCCACGAGCAGTACTTC.

This clonotype has more than one count but fewer than ten. The gene calls are TRBV6-1 and TRBJ2-3; a weak D match, TRBD2 (5 bases). The V and J ends lost 7 bases and 6 bases respectively, with 23 bases between them. Germline V gene lookup returns CDR1 MNHNS and CDR2 SASEGT. The CDR3 spans 16 residues. The CDR3 here is CASKDSLASAGDTQYF. In DNA, the CDR3 is TGTGCCAGCAAGGACTCCCTCGCCTCGGCCGGGGATACGCAGTATTTT.

This clonotype was found many times. V usage is TRBV20-1 and J usage is TRBJ2-3, with 9 nucleotides matching TRBD2. Germline-derived CDR1 and CDR2 are DFQATT and SNEGSKA (reference sequence). J lost 0 bases, V lost 3 bases, and 1 base had no gene match. The CDR3 runs 14 residues. The CDR3 spells CSASSGGSTDTQYF. The CDR3 DNA reads TGCAGTGCTAGCAGCGGGGGGAGCACAGATACGCAGTATTTT.

This chain links TRBV6-6 with TRBJ2-5, with 10 bases aligning to TRBD2. The CDR3 is 15 residues long. V gave up 7 bases and J gave up 4 bases; unmatched junction bases: 9. Looked up from germline, CDR1 is MNHNY and CDR2 is SVGAGI (reference sequence). CDR3 coding DNA: TGTGCCAGCATCGGGACTAGCGATTCTTCAGAGACCCAGTACTTC. Its protein is CASIGTSDSSETQYF.

This clonotype was counted only a few times. The chain carries TRBV5-6 and TRBJ2-2; 8 bases are a match to TRBD2. Germline V gene data show CDR1 as SGHDT and CDR2 as YYEEEE. CDR3 length: 17 residues. Losses at the gene ends were 1 base for V and 6 bases for J; bases not matched to a gene: 11. The CDR3 spells CASSLPRSGGRAGELFF. CDR3 DNA sequence: TGTGCCAGCAGCTTGCCCCGCAGCGGGGGAAGGGCCGGGGAGCTGTTTTTT.

This clonotype was recorded at least ten times. This rearrangement joins TRBV12-3 or TRBV12-4 to TRBJ2-3; unclear D gene. V dropped 3 bases and J dropped 2 bases, with 6 bases sitting between them. The CDR3 has 13 amino acids. The CDR3 DNA reads TGTGCCAGCAGTTTCGGTTACACAGATACGCAGTATTTT. Its translation is CASSFGYTDTQYF.

In this sample, this clonotype turned up many times. This chain uses TRBV15 with TRBJ2-2; D not resolved. The germline gives CDR1 LNHNV, CDR2 YYDKDF (reference sequence). This CDR3 has 12 amino acids. V lost 3 bases to trimming and J lost 10 bases, with 9 bases between them. The CDR3 loop is CATSSRVSELFF. The CDR3 coding sequence is TGTGCCACCAGCAGTAGAGTGTCGGAGCTGTTTTTT.

In this sample, this clonotype is medium-sized. The rearrangement joins TRBV20-1 to TRBJ2-3; D is perhaps TRBD2 (5 bases). The CDR3 sequence is 15 residues long. Germline lookup yields CDR1 DFQATT and CDR2 SNEGSKA (reference sequence). The V and J ends lost 6 bases and 2 bases respectively, with 18 bases between them. The CDR3 DNA reads as TGCAGTGCGGCGGAGAGGACTTACCCCACAGATACGCAGTATTTT. Its protein product is CSAAERTYPTDTQYF.

V is TRBV3-1 and J is TRBJ1-3; no firm D call. Germline loops: CDR1 LGHDT, CDR2 YNNKEL (reference sequence). V was pared by 0 bases and J by 2 bases, with 8 bases between. There are 15 residues in the CDR3. CDR3 residues: CASSQEQLTGNTIYF. CDR3 DNA sequence: TGTGCCAGCAGCCAAGAGCAGCTAACTGGAAACACCATATATTTT.

This clonotype has at least ten counts. The J gene is TRBJ2-7, the V gene TRBV6-6, with D possibly being TRBD2 (6 bases). Germline assignment: CDR1 MNHNY and CDR2 SVGAGI (reference sequence). With 6 bases removed from V and 4 bases from J, the gap between germline ends came to 25 bases. CDR3 length: 17 amino acids. This chain's CDR3 is CASSRNGGQIFVYEQYF. DNA of the CDR3: TGTGCCAGCAGCCGGAATGGAGGGCAGATCTTCGTATACGAGCAGTACTTC.

This clonotype occurred many times. The chain is built from TRBV29-1 and TRBJ1-1; the match to TRBD1 covers 8 bases. The germline V gene has CDR1 SQVTM and CDR2 ANQGSEA. CDR3 length: 12 residues. V shed 8 bases and J 6 bases; nucleotides not matched to a gene: 8. CDR3 sequence: CSFSTGVPEAFF. CDR3 DNA: TGCAGCTTCTCGACAGGGGTCCCTGAAGCTTTCTTT.

This clonotype has ten or more counts. The rearrangement joins TRBV28 to TRBJ2-7; tentative D call: TRBD2 (5 bases). The germline CDR1 and CDR2 sequences are MDHEN and SYDVKM. The V and J ends lost 3 bases and 3 bases respectively, with 12 bases between them. This CDR3 is 14 amino acids long. CDR3 sequence reads: CASSFSDFRYEQYF. CDR3 nucleotides: TGTGCCAGCAGTTTCTCGGACTTTCGCTACGAGCAGTACTTC.

This clonotype was detected a few times. J is TRBJ1-1 and V is TRBV20-1; no definite D call. The V end was cut by 0 bases, the J end by 0 bases, with 11 bases between. Germline lookup yields CDR1 DFQATT and CDR2 SNEGSKA (reference sequence). This CDR3 spans 15 amino acids. In DNA, the CDR3 is TGCAGTGCTAGAGATCAACCAGGCATGAACACTGAAGCTTTCTTT. Translated: CSARDQPGMNTEAFF.

This clonotype was detected ten times or more. V and J are TRBV6-6 and TRBJ2-6; D uncertain. Trimming left V 0 bases short and J 4 bases short, with 4 bases between. This CDR3 has 14 amino acids. CDR1 and CDR2 (germline): MNHNY, SVGAGI (reference sequence). The CDR3 protein is CASSYSNGANVLTF. Written as DNA, the CDR3 is TGTGCCAGCAGTTACTCGAACGGGGCCAACGTCCTGACTTTC.

This clonotype was picked up many times. The chain employs TRBV5-1 and TRBJ2-1, with D tentatively TRBD2 (6 bases). Germline values: CDR1 SGHRS, CDR2 YFSETQ. Trimming took off 1 base at V and 3 bases at J, with 20 bases between the two ends. The CDR3 loop spans 18 amino acids. CDR3 residues: CASSLWGTHHPDYNEQFF. The CDR3 DNA follows: TGCGCCAGCAGCTTGTGGGGGACTCACCATCCGGACTACAATGAGCAGTTCTTC.

As regards this clonotype: Given a much more abundant clone one base away, this may be a read error. The chain recombines TRBV3-1 with TRBJ2-7, with TRBD1 as a possible D gene (6 bases). The germline V gene has CDR1 LGHDT and CDR2 YNNKEL (reference sequence). The V gene lost 2 bases and the J gene lost 10 bases, with 15 bases spanning the gap. The CDR3 sequence is 13 residues long. CDR3 DNA sequence: TGTGCCAGCAGCCAATCTGGTGGGGGCGACCAGTACTTC. It translates to CASSQSGGGDQYF.

In this sample, this clonotype turned up many times. This chain uses TRBV7-3 with TRBJ1-3; possibly TRBD1 for D (6 bases). Germline CDR1 reads SGHTA; CDR2 reads FQGTGA. The CDR3 is made up of 15 amino acids. V was clipped by 0 bases and J by 4 bases, with 10 bases between them. The CDR3 region is CASSLTGQGGNTIYF. For the CDR3, the DNA is TGTGCCAGCAGCTTAACAGGGCAGGGGGGAAACACCATATATTTT.

This clonotype has a count of ten or more. The genes are TRBV2 and TRBJ1-6; D gene uncertain. Germline V gives CDR1 SNHLY, CDR2 FYNNEI. The CDR3 runs 12 residues. Trimming removed 5 bases from V and 5 bases from J, with 4 bases in between. CDR3 sequence reads: CASSLHNSPLHF. The CDR3 DNA is TGTGCCAGCAGTCTCCATAATTCACCCCTCCACTTT. Combining the CDR3 with reference TRBV2 and TRBJ1-6 gives the whole variable domain EPEVTQTPSHQVTQMGQEVILRCVPISNHLYFYWYRQILGQKVEFLVSFYNNEISEKSEIFDDQFSVERPDGSNFTLKIRSTKLEDSAMYFCASSLHNSPLHFGNGTRLTVT.

This clonotype was seen many times. The rearrangement uses TRBV15 and TRBJ2-1; TRBD2 matches at 9 bases. V trimming: 3 bases; J trimming: 0 bases; junction bases outside the gene matches: 6. Germline V gene lookup returns CDR1 LNHNV and CDR2 YYDKDF (reference sequence). The CDR3 has 17 amino acids. CDR3 region: CATSRLNSGSSYNEQFF. The CDR3 bases are TGTGCCACCAGCAGGCTAAATAGCGGGAGCTCCTACAATGAGCAGTTCTTC. Supplemented by reference TRBV15 and TRBJ2-1, the full variable domain reads DAMVIQNPRYQVTQFGKPVTLSCSQTLNHNVMYWYQQKSSQAPKLLFHYYDKDFNNEADTPDNFQSRRPNTSFCFLDIRSPGLGDTAMYLCATSRLNSGSSYNEQFFGPGTRLTVL.

Many counts were recorded for this clonotype. This chain connects TRBV6-5 to TRBJ2-5; 7 bases are a match to TRBD1. V lost 5 bases, J lost 7 bases, and 16 bases stayed unmatched. Germline V gives CDR1 MNHEY, CDR2 SVGAGI. The length of the CDR3 is 16 residues. CDR3 protein: CASSLTGSLPRPTQYF. The CDR3 DNA reads as TGTGCCAGCAGTCTGACAGGGTCGTTACCAAGACCGACCCAGTACTTC.

Note on this clonotype: This may come from a read error, since a much larger clone is one base off. This sequence joins TRBV7-2 and TRBJ2-1, with no clear D. This CDR3 contains 16 residues. Germline V CDR1 and CDR2: SGHTA, FQGNSA. The DNA for the CDR3 is TGTGCCAGCAGCTTAGTTTTGTATCGTTCTTACAATGATCAGTTCTTC. Amino acids: CASSLVLYRSYNDQFF.

This clonotype was observed many times. CDR3 DNA: TGTGCCAGCGGGGGCGGGAGCACAGATACGCAGTATTTT. The encoded protein is CASGGGSTDTQYF. V usage is TRBV6-5 and J usage is TRBJ2-3; D is possibly TRBD1 (6 bases). Trimming cost V 8 bases and J 0 bases, with 9 bases left between them. Germline CDR1 and CDR2: MNHEY and SVGAGI. The CDR3 is 13 amino acids.

This clonotype was seen at least ten times. The gene calls are TRBV5-1 and TRBJ2-2; D remains unclear. Trimming took 4 bases from V and 1 from J, leaving 14 bases between them. Germline V gene sequence: CDR1 SGHRS, CDR2 YFSETQ. The length of the CDR3 is 16 residues. The CDR3 loop is CASSGLGTVNTGELFF. CDR3 nucleotide sequence: TGCGCCAGCAGCGGTTTGGGAACGGTGAACACCGGGGAGCTGTTTTTT.